Listed below are T cell receptor beta chains from one sample, sequenced in a study of shared clonotypes between healthy human individuals. TCRdb's copy holds only in-frame clones and misses some; the assay was immunoSEQ multiplex PCR. The sample comprises roughly 700,000 clones, around two thirds of which are singletons, and approximately 1.7% rests with the top ten. The sequencing sample was made of memory CD4+ T cells sorted from blood. The receptors were gathered from a young woman in good health. Each CDR3 is given with its conserved first and last residue. The order of the fields is clone size, J gene, V gene, D gene, CDR3 DNA, CDR3 protein. A D gene is named only where the DNA matches it firmly. Rows give clone size only sometimes, using once, few, many, or a class for an expanded clone.

>-|TRBJ2-3|TRBV7-9|TRBD2
TGTGCCAGCAGCTTAGCGGGGCTAGCGGGACTTACTAGCACAGATACGCAGTATTTT
CASSLAGLAGLTSTDTQYF
>few|TRBJ2-1|TRBV19|TRBD2
TGTGCCAGTAGCGATTACGGACTAGCGGGAAGCAATGAGCAGTTCTTC
CASSDYGLAGSNEQFF
>-|TRBJ1-2|TRBV7-2|-
TGTGCCAGCAGCTTACGGGGAGGGTCGGACTATGGCTACACCTTC
CASSLRGGSDYGYTF
>-|TRBJ2-5|TRBV5-1|-
TGCGCCAGCAGCTTTAACGGCCCTCAAGAGACCCAGTACTTC
CASSFNGPQETQYF
>-|TRBJ1-1|TRBV5-1|-
TGCGCCAGCAGCTGGTCAGACACCGGTAAAGAAGCTTTCTTT
CASSWSDTGKEAFF
>-|TRBJ1-1|TRBV18|-
TGTGCCAGCTCTCGGGACGGGAGATTGAACACTGAAGCTTTCTTT
CASSRDGRLNTEAFF
>-|TRBJ2-6|TRBV28|-
TGTGCCAGCAGAAAAGACCCTCCAGCTGGGGCCAACGTCCTGACTTTC
CASRKDPPAGANVLTF
>few|TRBJ2-1|TRBV2|TRBD2
TGTGCCAGCAGGCTAGCGGGAGACTACGAGAATGAGCAGTTCTTC
CASRLAGDYENEQFF
>-|TRBJ2-7|TRBV6-5|TRBD2
TGTGCCAGCAGTTATTCGGGCCAGCGGGAATACGAGCAGTACTTC
CASSYSGQREYEQYF
>-|TRBJ1-1|TRBV5-5|-
TGTGCCAGCAGCTTTTTAGGTGGGTCGGACACTGAAGCTTTCTTT
CASSFLGGSDTEAFF
>once|TRBJ2-7|TRBV5-4|TRBD2
TGTGCCAGCAGCTTGGGACTAGCGGGAGGGCCGGAGGGGTCCTACGAGCAGTACTTC
CASSLGLAGGPEGSYEQYF
>-|TRBJ1-2|TRBV28|-
TGTGCCAGCAGTTATTACGGGGGTGGAAGCTATGGCTACACCTTC
CASSYYGGGSYGYTF
>-|TRBJ1-1|TRBV10-3|TRBD1
TGTGCCATCTCAGGGGGCGGGTCATACACTGAAGCTTTCTTT
CAISGGGSYTEAFF
>few|TRBJ2-5|TRBV5-1|-
TGCGCCAGCAGCTGGGGTTTGAGGGTTCGATCCCAAGAGACCCAGTACTTC
CASSWGLRVRSQETQYF
>-|TRBJ2-3|TRBV28|-
TGTGCCAGCAGTTCCGCCTCTCGCACGGGGACAGATACGCAGTATTTT
CASSSASRTGTDTQYF
>-|TRBJ2-1|TRBV6-4|-
TGTGCCAGCTCCCCGGGGGTAGGTGAGCAGTTCTTC
CASSPGVGEQFF
>-|TRBJ2-3|TRBV29-1|-
TGCAGCGTCCTCCCGCCAAACACAGATACGCAGTATTTT
CSVLPPNTDTQYF
>-|TRBJ2-3|TRBV14|-
TGTGCCAGCAGCCAAGTTCTGGGGCCCTCCACAGATACGCAGTATTTT
CASSQVLGPSTDTQYF
>-|TRBJ2-5|TRBV5-1|-
TGCGCCAGCAGCTTGGGACAAGAGACCCAGTACTTC
CASSLGQETQYF
>-|TRBJ1-2|TRBV2|-
TGTGCCAGCAGCCAGGACCCGAAGATCTATGGCTACACCTTC
CASSQDPKIYGYTF
>-|TRBJ2-5|TRBV5-4|-
TGTGCCAGCAGCTTGGGTTTCGGGATTCAAGAGACCCAGTACTTC
CASSLGFGIQETQYF
>-|TRBJ2-7|TRBV10-2|-
TGCGCCAGCAGTGGGCCCTACGAGCAGTACTTC
CASSGPYEQYF
>-|TRBJ2-3|TRBV5-1|-
TGCGCCAGCAGCCTAGGGACATATGGGGATACGCAGTATTTT
CASSLGTYGDTQYF
>-|TRBJ2-1|TRBV9|-
TGTGCCAGCAGCGTTCTCGGCGGTCTCTCCTACAATGAGCAGTTCTTC
CASSVLGGLSYNEQFF
>-|TRBJ2-7|TRBV5-1|-
TGCGCCAGCAGCTTGAAACAGCCAGACTACGAGCAGTACTTC
CASSLKQPDYEQYF
>few|TRBJ2-3|TRBV28|-
TGTGCCAGCCTACTAGCTGCAGCAGATACGCAGTATTTT
CASLLAAADTQYF
>-|TRBJ1-1|TRBV5-1|-
TGCGCCAGCAGCTTGGGGACGGAGGGGAGAGCTTTCTTT
CASSLGTEGRAFF
>-|TRBJ1-1|TRBV4-1|-
TGCGCCAGCAGCCAAGAAGTACTGAGGCACCGGAACACTGAAGCTTTCTTT
CASSQEVLRHRNTEAFF
>-|TRBJ2-5|TRBV11-2|-
TGTGCCAGCAGCGGTTCAGGTTTGGAGACCCAGTACTTC
CASSGSGLETQYF
>few|TRBJ2-1|TRBV27|TRBD2
TGTGCCAGCAGTCTTAGCGGGAGGGCCTACAATGAGCAGTTCTTC
CASSLSGRAYNEQFF
>-|TRBJ2-3|TRBV2|-
TGTGCCAGCAGACCCGGGACAACAGTCACCGATACGCAGTATTTT
CASRPGTTVTDTQYF